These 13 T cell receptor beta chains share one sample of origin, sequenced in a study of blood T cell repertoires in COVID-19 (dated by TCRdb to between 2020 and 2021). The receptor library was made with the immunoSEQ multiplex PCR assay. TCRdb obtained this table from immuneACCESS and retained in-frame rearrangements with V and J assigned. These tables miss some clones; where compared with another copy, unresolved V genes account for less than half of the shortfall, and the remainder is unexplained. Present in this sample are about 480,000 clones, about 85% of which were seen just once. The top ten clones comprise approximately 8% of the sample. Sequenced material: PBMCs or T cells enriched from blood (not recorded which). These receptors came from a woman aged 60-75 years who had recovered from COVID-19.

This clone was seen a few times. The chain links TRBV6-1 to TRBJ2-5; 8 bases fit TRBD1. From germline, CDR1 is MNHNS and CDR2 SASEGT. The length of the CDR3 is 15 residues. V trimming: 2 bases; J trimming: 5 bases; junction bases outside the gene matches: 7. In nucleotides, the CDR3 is TGTGCCAGCAGTGAAACCCGGACAGGGTGGGAGACCCAGTACTTC. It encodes CASSETRTGWETQYF.

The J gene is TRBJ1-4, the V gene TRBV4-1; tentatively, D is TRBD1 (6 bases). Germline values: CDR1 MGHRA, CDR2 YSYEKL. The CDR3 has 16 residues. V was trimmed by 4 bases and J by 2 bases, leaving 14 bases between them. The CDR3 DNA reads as TGCGCCAGCAGCCGAGCGGGGGGCCCGACTAATGAAAAACTGTTTTTT. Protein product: CASSRAGGPTNEKLFF.

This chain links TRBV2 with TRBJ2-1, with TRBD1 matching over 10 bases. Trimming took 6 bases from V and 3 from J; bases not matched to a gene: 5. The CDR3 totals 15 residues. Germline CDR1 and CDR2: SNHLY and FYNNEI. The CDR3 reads CASRRTGGDYNEQFF. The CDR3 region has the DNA TGTGCCAGCAGGCGGACAGGGGGGGACTACAATGAGCAGTTCTTC.

The CDR3, as DNA: TGTGCCAGCAGCCAAACCCCCTTATCAGGAATAGAACTGTTTTTT. Amino acids: CASSQTPLSGIELFF. This chain links TRBV3-1 (or the pseudogene TRBV3-2) with TRBJ1-4; no definite D call. Germline-derived CDR1 and CDR2 are LGHDT and YNNKEL (reference sequence). The CDR3 loop spans 15 amino acids. V lost 2 bases and J 12 bases, leaving 19 bases between the germline ends.

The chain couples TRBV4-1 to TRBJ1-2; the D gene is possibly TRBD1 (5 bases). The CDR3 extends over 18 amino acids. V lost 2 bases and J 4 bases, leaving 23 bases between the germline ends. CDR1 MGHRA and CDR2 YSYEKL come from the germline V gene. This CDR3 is CASSQNMAGKNPVYGYTF. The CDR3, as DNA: TGCGCCAGCAGCCAAAATATGGCAGGGAAGAACCCCGTCTATGGCTACACCTTC.

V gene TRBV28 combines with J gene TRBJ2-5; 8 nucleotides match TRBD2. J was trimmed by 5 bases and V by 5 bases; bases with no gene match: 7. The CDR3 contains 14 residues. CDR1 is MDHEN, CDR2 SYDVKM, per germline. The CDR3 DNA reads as TGTGCCAGCAGTCCGGGGGGGGGCCGGGAGACCCAGTACTTC. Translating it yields CASSPGGGRETQYF.

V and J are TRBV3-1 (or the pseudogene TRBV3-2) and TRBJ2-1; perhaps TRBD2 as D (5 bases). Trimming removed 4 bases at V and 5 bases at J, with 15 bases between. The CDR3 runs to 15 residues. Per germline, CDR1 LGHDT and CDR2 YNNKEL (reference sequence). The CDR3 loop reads CASSPFSGLNNEQFF. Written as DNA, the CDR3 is TGTGCCAGCAGCCCTTTCAGCGGACTTAACAATGAGCAGTTCTTC.

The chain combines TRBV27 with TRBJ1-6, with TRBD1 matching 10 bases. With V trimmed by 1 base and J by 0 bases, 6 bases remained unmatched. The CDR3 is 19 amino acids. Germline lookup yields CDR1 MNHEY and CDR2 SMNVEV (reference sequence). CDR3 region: CASSLYWGQGSSYNSPLHF. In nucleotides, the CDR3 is TGTGCCAGCAGTTTATATTGGGGACAGGGGAGCTCCTATAATTCACCCCTCCACTTT.

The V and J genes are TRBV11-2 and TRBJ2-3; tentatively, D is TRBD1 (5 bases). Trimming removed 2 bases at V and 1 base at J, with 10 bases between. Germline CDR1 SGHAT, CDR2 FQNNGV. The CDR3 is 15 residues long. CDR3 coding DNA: TGTGCCAGCAGCTTAAGGGGATTCGGCACAGATACGCAGTATTTT. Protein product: CASSLRGFGTDTQYF.

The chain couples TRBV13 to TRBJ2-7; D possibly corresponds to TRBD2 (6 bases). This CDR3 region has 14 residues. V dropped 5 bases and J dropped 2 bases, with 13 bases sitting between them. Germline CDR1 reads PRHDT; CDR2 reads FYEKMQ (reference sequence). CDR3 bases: TGTGCCAGCAGCCCGGGACTTTCGACCTACGAGCAGTACTTC. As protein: CASSPGLSTYEQYF.

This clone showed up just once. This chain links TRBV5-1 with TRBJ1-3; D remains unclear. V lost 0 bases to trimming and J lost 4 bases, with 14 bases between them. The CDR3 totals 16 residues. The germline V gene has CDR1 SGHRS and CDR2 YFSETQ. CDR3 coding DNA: TGCGCCAGCAGCTTGGAGAGCGGGGTAGGAGGAAACACCATATATTTT. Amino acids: CASSLESGVGGNTIYF.

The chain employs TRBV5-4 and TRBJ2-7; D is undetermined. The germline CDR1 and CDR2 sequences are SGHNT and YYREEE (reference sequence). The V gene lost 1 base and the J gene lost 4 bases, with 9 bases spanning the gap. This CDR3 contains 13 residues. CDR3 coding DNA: TGTGCCAGCAGCTTGACCCCCCAGTACGAGCAGTACTTC. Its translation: CASSLTPQYEQYF. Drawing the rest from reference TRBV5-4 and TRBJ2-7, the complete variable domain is ETGVTQSPTHLIKTRGQQVTLRCSSQSGHNTVSWYQQALGQGPQFIFQYYREEENGRGNFPPRFSGLQFPNYSSELNVNALELDDSALYLCASSLTPQYEQYFGPGTRLTVT.

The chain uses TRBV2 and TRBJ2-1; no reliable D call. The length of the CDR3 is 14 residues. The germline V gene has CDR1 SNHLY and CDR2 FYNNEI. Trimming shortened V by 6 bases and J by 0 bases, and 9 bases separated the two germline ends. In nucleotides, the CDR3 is TGTGCCAGCAGCCTCCTGAGCTCCTACAATGAGCAGTTCTTC. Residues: CASSLLSSYNEQFF.